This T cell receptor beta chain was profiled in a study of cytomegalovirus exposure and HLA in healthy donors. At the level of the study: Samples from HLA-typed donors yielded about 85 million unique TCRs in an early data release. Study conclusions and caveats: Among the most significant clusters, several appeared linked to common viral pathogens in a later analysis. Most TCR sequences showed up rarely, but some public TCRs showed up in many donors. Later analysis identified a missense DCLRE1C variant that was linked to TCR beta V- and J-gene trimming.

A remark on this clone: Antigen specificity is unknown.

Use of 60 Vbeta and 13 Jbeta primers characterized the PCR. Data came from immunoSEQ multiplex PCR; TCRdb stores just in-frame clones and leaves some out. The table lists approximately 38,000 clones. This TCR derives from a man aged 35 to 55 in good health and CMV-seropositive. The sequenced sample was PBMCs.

CDR3 bases: TGTGCCACAACCCCCGGGACAGTGAACACTGAAGCTTTCTTT. This codes for CATTPGTVNTEAFF. The chain carries TRBV15 and TRBJ1-1; 7 bases agree with TRBD1. The ends lost 9 bases at V and 0 bases at J; junction bases unmatched: 7. CDR3 length equals 14 residues. Germline V gene sequence: CDR1 LNHNV, CDR2 YYDKDF (reference sequence).